The T cell receptor (beta chain) under discussion was sequenced for a study of T cells in Graves' hyperthyroidism and ophthalmopathy. Overall study results and limits: For ophthalmopathy, model prediction preceded onset by a median around six months.

The V gene's germline CDR1 is SGHVS and CDR2 FQNEAQ. Trimming pared 1 base from V and 0 bases from J, leaving 12 bases between. This CDR3 is built from 16 residues. Graves' hyperthyroidism without ophthalmopathy progression within 18 months was termed stable. Patients having uncontrolled infection, another autoimmune disease, pregnancy or lactation were not included. Diagnoses used clinical symptoms, serum thyroxine and TRAb, thyroid ultrasound and orbital computed tomography. Notes on this clonotype: Its target is unknown.

TCR beta CDR3 regions were amplified from RNA transcripts. The HTBI primer set drove a first-round RT-PCR of the TCR CDR3. TCRdb independently ran MiXCR on the multiplex PCR reads; one entry per CDR3 protein. The sample records about 480,000 distinct CDR3 sequences, approximately 15% being singletons. The sample comprised blood. The chain recombines TRBV7-8 with TRBJ1-1, with D hard to call. The sequence came from a woman younger than 30 with Graves' hyperthyroidism. The CDR3 loop is CASSLVTPGMNTEAFF. In nucleotides, the CDR3 is TGTGCCAGCAGCTTAGTCACACCGGGGATGAACACTGAAGCTTTCTTT.